This TCR beta chain was sequenced during a study of spatial heterogeneity in lung cancer. TCR cDNA molecules were tagged individually, and each one carried a unique molecular identifier. MiXCR, applied by TCRdb to the 5' RACE reads, yields one record per CDR3 protein. Here the sample spans some 100,000 distinct CDR3 sequences, approximately 4% being singletons. V shed 4 bases, J shed 3 bases, and the junction held 15 bases outside the gene matches. Germline V gives CDR1 MGHRA, CDR2 YSYEKL. This CDR3 comprises 19 residues. Stated time point: sample taken at primary tumor resection. The donor group consisted of under 95 patients who had untreated, early-stage non-small cell lung cancer. The input material, whole RNA from tumor, nontumor lung or frozen PBMC, was sequenced unsorted. In its sample, this clonotype was seen many times. As yet, its antigen is unknown. Overall study findings and caveats: Counts that tracked tumor mutation counts were those of expanded intratumoral alpha and beta TCRs. Ubiquitous and regional nonsynonymous mutations were each tracked by the matching count of ubiquitous or regional expanded TCRs.

The V and J genes are TRBV4-1 and TRBJ2-3, with 11 positions matching TRBD2. The origin of this receptor is a male donor with early-stage non-small cell lung cancer. This sample comprised lung tumor tissue, obtained at surgery. CDR3 sequence: CASSPYKEKLAGATDTQYF. Here the CDR3 DNA reads TGCGCCAGCAGCCCTTACAAGGAGAAACTAGCGGGAGCGACAGATACGCAGTATTTT.